These 22 T cell receptor beta chains share one sample of origin, sequenced in a study of low-dose radiotherapy and immunotherapy resistance in tumors. The PCR that amplified TCRs ran for around 20 cycles, relying on a constant-region primer and a V-primer adapter. TCRdb itself ran the reads through MiXCR, one entry per CDR3 protein. The table includes approximately 52,000 distinct CDR3 sequences, 33% detected once. Time point defined: after trial treatment. Indicated treatment: LDRT plus nivolumab, ipilimumab, low-dose cyclophosphamide and aspirin (RACIN trial). The sample consisted of PBMCs, taken after low-dose radiotherapy plus immunotherapy. The receptors were sampled from a male donor with rectosigmoid adenocarcinoma.

This clonotype was recorded at least ten times. The V call is TRBV7-2, the J call TRBJ2-7; D remains unclear. Germline CDR1 and CDR2: SGHTA and FQGNSA. The V end was cut by 5 bases, the J end by 4 bases, with 9 bases between. There are 12 residues in the CDR3. The CDR3 loop is CASSLSNYEQYF. In nucleotides, the CDR3 is TGTGCCAGCAGCCTCTCCAATTACGAGCAGTACTTC.

V gene TRBV12-3 or TRBV12-4 combines with J gene TRBJ1-5; 10 bases map to TRBD1. With V trimmed by 2 bases and J by 6 bases, 7 bases remained unmatched. The CDR3 is 16 amino acids. The CDR3 protein is CASSLSTGGYGQPQHF. The CDR3 DNA sequence: TGTGCCAGCAGTTTATCGACAGGGGGCTATGGTCAGCCCCAGCATTTT.

The sample holds one count of this clonotype. This sequence is one base from a far larger clone and is likely a read error. This chain links TRBV26 with TRBJ2-3. TRBV26 constitutes a pseudogene. The CDR3 contains 15 residues. The CDR3: CANSSLQTSTDTQYF. The CDR3 DNA sequence: TGTGCCAACAGTTCCTTGCAGACTAGCACAGATACGCAGTATTTT.

By proportion, this clonotype is medium-sized. This sequence joins TRBV28 and TRBJ2-5; 9 positions match TRBD2. The V gene's germline CDR1 is MDHEN and CDR2 SYDVKM. J lost 2 bases, V lost 8 bases, and 6 bases had no gene match. This CDR3 spans 14 amino acids. The CDR3 region is CASGSSGGQETQYF. The CDR3 region has the DNA TGTGCCAGCGGTAGTAGCGGGGGACAAGAGACCCAGTACTTC.

In its sample, this clonotype was seen a few times. This chain links TRBV6-6 with TRBJ2-2, with TRBD2 matching 11 bases. With V trimmed by 1 base and J by 7 bases, 8 bases remained unmatched. From germline, CDR1 is MNHNY and CDR2 SVGAGI (reference sequence). The CDR3 is 17 residues long. The DNA for the CDR3 is TGTGCCAGCAGTTACTTTAGCGGGGGGGTCAGGGGCGGGGAGCTGTTTTTT. Translated, it gives CASSYFSGGVRGGELFF.

This clonotype was counted at least ten times. The CDR3 is CASSSGDNEQFF. The CDR3 DNA sequence: TGTGCCAGTAGCTCCGGGGACAATGAGCAGTTCTTC. V is TRBV19 and J is TRBJ2-1; possible D gene TRBD2, 5 bases. Trimming took 6 bases from V and 5 from J, leaving 8 bases between them. CDR1 LNHDA and CDR2 SQIVND come from the germline V gene (reference sequence). This CDR3 is 12 amino acids long.

Worth noting for this clonotype: One base separates it from a far larger clone, so it is likely a read error. The genes are TRBV28 and TRBJ2-1; 8 bases agree with TRBD1. This CDR3 contains 12 residues. From germline, CDR1 is MDHEN and CDR2 SYDVKM. Losses at the gene ends were 10 bases for V and 10 bases for J; bases not matched to a gene: 9. This CDR3 is CATGQGGYEQFF. The CDR3 DNA follows: TGTGCCACAGGACAGGGTGGCTACGAGCAGTTCTTC.

This clonotype was seen many times. The chain is built from TRBV25-1 and TRBJ2-3; 8 bases map to TRBD2. V dropped 5 bases and J dropped 6; count of bases not matched to a gene: 7. This CDR3 contains 14 residues. The V gene's germline CDR1 is MGHDK and CDR2 SYGVNS. CDR3 nucleotides: TGTGCCAGCAGTTTTACCTCGGGGGGGGATACGCAGTATTTT. Translating gives CASSFTSGGDTQYF.

Worth noting for this clonotype: This likely traces to a read error, being one base from a far larger clone. The chain recombines TRBV13 with TRBJ2-2, with D unclear. Germline loops: CDR1 PRHDT, CDR2 FYEKMQ (reference sequence). V was shortened by 5 bases and J by 6 bases, with 10 bases between the two germline ends. This CDR3 is built from 13 residues. The chain's CDR3 is CASSAVAPGELFF. CDR3 in DNA: TGTGCCAGCAGCGCAGTTGCCCCCGGGGAGCTGTTTTTT.

There are a few counts of this clonotype. This rearrangement joins TRBV5-4 to TRBJ2-7; D not certain. This CDR3 has 14 amino acids. Trimming pared 0 bases from V and 0 bases from J, leaving 7 bases between. The germline V gene encodes CDR1 SGHNT and CDR2 YYREEE (reference sequence). This chain's CDR3 is CASSLEPNSYEQYF. The CDR3 nucleotides are TGTGCCAGCAGCTTGGAGCCGAACTCCTACGAGCAGTACTTC.

This clonotype was seen repeatedly, ten times or more. This chain connects TRBV18 to TRBJ2-1; D may be TRBD2 (6 bases). Trimming took off 6 bases at V and 2 bases at J, with 17 bases between the two ends. The germline V gene has CDR1 KGHSH and CDR2 LQKENI. This CDR3 is built from 16 residues. The CDR3 sequence is CASSSSGVGTYNEQFF. CDR3 sequence (DNA): TGTGCCAGCTCGTCCTCGGGGGTTGGGACCTACAATGAGCAGTTCTTC.

The chain has TRBV6-1 and TRBJ2-3; 8 bases line up with TRBD2. The germline V gene has CDR1 MNHNS and CDR2 SASEGT. The junction had 0 bases not matched to a gene; V was cut back by 6 bases and J by 1 base. The CDR3 runs to 13 residues. This chain's CDR3 is CASRAGGTDTQYF. CDR3 coding DNA: TGTGCCAGCAGAGCGGGAGGCACAGATACGCAGTATTTT.

The chain joins TRBV6-4 to TRBJ2-3; D not resolved. CDR1 is MRHNA and CDR2 is SNTAGT in the germline V gene. The CDR3 covers 15 residues. V was trimmed by 2 bases and J by 0 bases, leaving 9 bases between them. The CDR3 DNA reads as TGTGCCAGCAGTGACGAGAAAAAAAGCACAGATACGCAGTATTTT. Translating gives CASSDEKKSTDTQYF.

This clonotype was detected ten times or more. This chain connects TRBV14 to TRBJ2-7; D is unclear. From germline, CDR1 is SGHDN and CDR2 FVKESK. The length of the CDR3 is 14 residues. V lost 1 base, J lost 0 bases, and 7 bases lay in between. The CDR3 spells CASSQGDTSYEQYF. CDR3 nucleotide sequence: TGTGCCAGCAGCCAAGGTGACACCTCCTACGAGCAGTACTTC.

This chain uses TRBV2 with TRBJ2-2; D is unresolved. Trimming left V 2 bases short and J 5 bases short, with 6 bases between. CDR1 SNHLY and CDR2 FYNNEI come from the germline V gene. CDR3 length: 13 residues. The CDR3 is CASSELGTGELFF. DNA for the CDR3: TGTGCCAGCAGTGAACTGGGAACCGGGGAGCTGTTTTTT.

This clonotype came up many times. J is TRBJ1-2 and V is TRBV20-1; no firm D call. The V end lost 5 bases, the J end lost 4 bases, and 26 bases lay between the germline ends. CDR1 and CDR2 from the germline V gene are DFQATT and SNEGSKA (reference sequence). The CDR3 is made up of 17 amino acids. In nucleotides, the CDR3 is TGCAGTGCTGAGTCCAACCTCTTGGGCCCAACCTTCTATGGCTACACCTTC. Translated: CSAESNLLGPTFYGYTF.

The chain uses TRBV5-3 and TRBJ2-5, with D hard to call. TRBV5-3 is classed as an ORF, of uncertain function. V dropped 1 base and J dropped 3 bases, with 10 bases sitting between them. There are 14 residues in the CDR3. The CDR3 DNA sequence: TGTGCCAGAAGCTTGATGCAGAGAAAAGAGACCCAGTACTTC. Protein sequence: CARSLMQRKETQYF.

In regard to this clonotype: The DNA is left out, because the CDR3 cannot be placed on it with certainty; the CDR3 is given as TCRdb lists it. The CDR3 protein is CASSLVRRGTGAEKLFFFFF. The chain couples TRBV7-8 to TRBJ1-4; the listed D gene, TRBD1, was not tested against the DNA. The CDR3 is 20 amino acids long, termini counted. The germline V gene encodes CDR1 SGHVS and CDR2 FQNEAQ.

This clonotype has a handful of counts. The V call is TRBV12-3 or TRBV12-4, the J call TRBJ2-7; 9 nucleotides line up with TRBD2. The J segment lost 0 bases and the V segment lost 5 bases, leaving 20 bases of the junction unmatched. The CDR3 is 20 residues long. CDR3 in amino acids: CASSRAGGSGRFGTSYEQYF. The CDR3 coding sequence is TGTGCCAGCAGTCGTGCGGGGGGGAGCGGGAGGTTTGGGACCTCCTACGAGCAGTACTTC.

V and J are TRBV11-1 and TRBJ1-1, with D uncertain. The CDR3 consists of 12 residues. Germline V gene lookup returns CDR1 SGHAT and CDR2 FQDESV (reference sequence). V was shortened by 3 bases and J by 5 bases, with 7 bases between the two germline ends. Here the CDR3 reads CASSFVGTEAFF. The CDR3 DNA reads TGTGCCAGCAGCTTCGTAGGAACTGAAGCTTTCTTT.

This clonotype was found many times. J is TRBJ1-1 and V is TRBV6-2 or TRBV6-3; D ambiguous. Trimming removed 6 bases from V and 2 bases from J, with 19 bases in between. The CDR3 is made up of 16 amino acids. The germline CDR1 and CDR2 sequences are MNHEY and SVGEGT. The CDR3 region has the DNA TGTGCCAGCAGGAGGTCACACACGGGAACAAACACTGAAGCTTTCTTT. It codes for CASRRSHTGTNTEAFF.

The genes are TRBV5-1 and TRBJ2-7; D might be TRBD1 or TRBD2, each matching 5 bases. CDR1 is SGHRS and CDR2 is YFSETQ in the germline V gene. Trimming cost V 5 bases and J 9 bases, with 21 bases left between them. The CDR3 runs 14 residues. The CDR3 sequence is CASRVRDANTGQYF. Written as DNA, the CDR3 is TGCGCCAGCAGAGTTCGGGACGCAAATACTGGGCAGTACTTC.